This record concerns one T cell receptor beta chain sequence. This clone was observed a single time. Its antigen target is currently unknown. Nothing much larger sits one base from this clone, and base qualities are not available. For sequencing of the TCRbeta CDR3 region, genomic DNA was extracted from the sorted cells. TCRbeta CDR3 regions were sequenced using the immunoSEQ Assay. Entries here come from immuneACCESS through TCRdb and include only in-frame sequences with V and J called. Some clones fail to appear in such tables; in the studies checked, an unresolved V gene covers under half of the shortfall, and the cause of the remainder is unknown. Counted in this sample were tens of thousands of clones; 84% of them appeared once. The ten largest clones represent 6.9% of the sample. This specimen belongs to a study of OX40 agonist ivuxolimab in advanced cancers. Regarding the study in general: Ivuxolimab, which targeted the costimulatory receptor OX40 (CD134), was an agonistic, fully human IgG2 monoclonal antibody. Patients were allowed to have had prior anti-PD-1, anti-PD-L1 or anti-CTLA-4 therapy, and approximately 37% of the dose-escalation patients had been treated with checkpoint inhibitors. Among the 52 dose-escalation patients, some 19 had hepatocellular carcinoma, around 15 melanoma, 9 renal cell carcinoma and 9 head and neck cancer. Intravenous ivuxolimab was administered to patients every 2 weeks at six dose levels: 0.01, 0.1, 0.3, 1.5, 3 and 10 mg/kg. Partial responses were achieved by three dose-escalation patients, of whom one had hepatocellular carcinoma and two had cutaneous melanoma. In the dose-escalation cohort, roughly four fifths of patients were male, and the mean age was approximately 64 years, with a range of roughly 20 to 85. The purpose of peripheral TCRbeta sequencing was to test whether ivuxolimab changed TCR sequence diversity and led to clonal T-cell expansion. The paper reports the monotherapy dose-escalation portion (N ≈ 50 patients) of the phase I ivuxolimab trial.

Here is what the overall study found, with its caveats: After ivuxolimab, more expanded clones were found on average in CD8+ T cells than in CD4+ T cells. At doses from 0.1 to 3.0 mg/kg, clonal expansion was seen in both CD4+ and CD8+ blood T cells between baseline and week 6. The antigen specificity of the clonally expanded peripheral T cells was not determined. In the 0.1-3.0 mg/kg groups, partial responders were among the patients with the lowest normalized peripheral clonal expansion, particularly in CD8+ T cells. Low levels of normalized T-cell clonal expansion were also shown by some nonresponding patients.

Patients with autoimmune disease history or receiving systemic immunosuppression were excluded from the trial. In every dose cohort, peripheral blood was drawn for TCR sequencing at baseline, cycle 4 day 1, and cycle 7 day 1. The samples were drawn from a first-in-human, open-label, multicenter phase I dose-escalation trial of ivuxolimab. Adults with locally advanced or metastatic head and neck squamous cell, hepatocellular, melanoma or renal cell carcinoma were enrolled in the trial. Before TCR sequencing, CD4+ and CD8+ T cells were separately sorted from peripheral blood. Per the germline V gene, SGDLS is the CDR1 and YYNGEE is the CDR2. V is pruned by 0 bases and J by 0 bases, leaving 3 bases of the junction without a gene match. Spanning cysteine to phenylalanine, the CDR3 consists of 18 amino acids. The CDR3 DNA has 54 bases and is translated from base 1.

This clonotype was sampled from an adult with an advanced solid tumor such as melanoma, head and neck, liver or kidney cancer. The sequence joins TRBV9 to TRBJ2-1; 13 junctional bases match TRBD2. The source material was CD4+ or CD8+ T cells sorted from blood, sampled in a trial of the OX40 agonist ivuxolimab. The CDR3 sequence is CASSVGLAGGISYNEQFF. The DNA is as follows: TGTGCCAGCAGCGTAGGACTAGCGGGAGGAATCTCCTACAATGAGCAGTTCTTC.